This T cell receptor beta chain derives from a study of blood T cell repertoires in COVID-19. On the study more broadly: Collection of acute and convalescent COVID-19 samples took place in the United States, Italy and Spain. In each case, the material was cDNA or gDNA derived from T cells, B-cell-depleted T cells, or PBMCs.

Germline loops: CDR1 MNHEY, CDR2 SMNVEV (reference sequence). Trimming took 6 bases from V and 8 from J; bases not matched to a gene: 18. The CDR3 runs 17 residues. Study members were between 18 and 89 years old and lived in 24 US regions. Cohorts were determined from participant-reported clinical history. Method: immunoSEQ multiplex PCR; TCRdb's copy keeps in-frame clones and lacks some. The sample lists 200,000 to 250,000 clones, 75% to 90% occurring once. The chain joins TRBV27 to TRBJ2-1; TRBD2 agrees at 8 bases. The material sequenced was PBMCs or T cells enriched from blood (not recorded which). This clonotype was obtained from a woman in her 40s with acute COVID-19. The CDR3 protein is CASSQLGLAGPRDEQFF. CDR3 bases: TGTGCCAGCAGCCAGCTCGGTCTAGCGGGCCCTCGGGATGAGCAGTTCTTC.